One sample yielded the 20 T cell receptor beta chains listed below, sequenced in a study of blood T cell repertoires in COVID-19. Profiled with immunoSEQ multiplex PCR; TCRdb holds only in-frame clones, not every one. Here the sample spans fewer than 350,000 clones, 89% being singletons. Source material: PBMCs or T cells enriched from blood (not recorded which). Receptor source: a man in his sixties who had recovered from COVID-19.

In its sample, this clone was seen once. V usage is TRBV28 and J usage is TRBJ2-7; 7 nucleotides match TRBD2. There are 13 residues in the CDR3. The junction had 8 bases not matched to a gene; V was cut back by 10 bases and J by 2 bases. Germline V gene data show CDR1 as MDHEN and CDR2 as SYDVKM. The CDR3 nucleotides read TGTGCCACCTCGGGCGGGGGACCCTACGAGCAGTACTTC. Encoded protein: CATSGGGPYEQYF. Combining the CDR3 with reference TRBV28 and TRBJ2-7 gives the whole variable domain DVKVTQSSRYLVKRTGEKVFLECVQDMDHENMFWYRQDPGLGLRLIYFSYDVKMKEKGDIPEGYSVSREKKERFSLILESASTNQTSMYLCATSGGGPYEQYFGPGTRLTVT.

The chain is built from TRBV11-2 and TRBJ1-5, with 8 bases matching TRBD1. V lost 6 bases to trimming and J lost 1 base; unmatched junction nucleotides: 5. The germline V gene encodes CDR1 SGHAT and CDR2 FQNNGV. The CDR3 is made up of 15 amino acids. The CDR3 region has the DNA TGTGCCAGCAGTCGACAGGGGCTAAGCAATCAGCCCCAGCATTTT. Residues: CASSRQGLSNQPQHF.

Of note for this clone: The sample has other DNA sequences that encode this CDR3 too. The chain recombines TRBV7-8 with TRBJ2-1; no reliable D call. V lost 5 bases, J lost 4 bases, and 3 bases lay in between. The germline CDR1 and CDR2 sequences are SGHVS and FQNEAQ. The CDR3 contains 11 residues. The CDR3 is CASSPYNEQFF. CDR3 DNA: TGTGCCAGCAGCCCTTACAATGAGCAGTTCTTC.

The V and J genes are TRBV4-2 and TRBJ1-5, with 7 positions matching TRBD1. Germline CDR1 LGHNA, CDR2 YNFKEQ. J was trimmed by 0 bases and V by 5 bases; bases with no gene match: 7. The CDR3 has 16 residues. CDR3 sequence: CASSTGTEHSNQPQHF. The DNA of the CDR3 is TGTGCCAGCAGCACGGGGACAGAGCATAGCAATCAGCCCCAGCATTTT.

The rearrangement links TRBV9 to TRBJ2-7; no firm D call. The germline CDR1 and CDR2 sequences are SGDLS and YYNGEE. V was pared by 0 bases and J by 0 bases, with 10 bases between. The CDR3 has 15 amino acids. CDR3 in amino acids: CASSVEGVGSYEQYF. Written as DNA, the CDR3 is TGTGCCAGCAGCGTAGAAGGAGTTGGCTCCTACGAGCAGTACTTC.

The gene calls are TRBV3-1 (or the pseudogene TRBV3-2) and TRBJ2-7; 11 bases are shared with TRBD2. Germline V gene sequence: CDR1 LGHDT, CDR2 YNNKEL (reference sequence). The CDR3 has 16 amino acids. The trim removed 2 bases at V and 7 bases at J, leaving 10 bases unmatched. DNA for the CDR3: TGTGCCAGCAGCCAATTCCTGACTAGCGGGATGGGTGAGCAGTACTTC. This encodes CASSQFLTSGMGEQYF.

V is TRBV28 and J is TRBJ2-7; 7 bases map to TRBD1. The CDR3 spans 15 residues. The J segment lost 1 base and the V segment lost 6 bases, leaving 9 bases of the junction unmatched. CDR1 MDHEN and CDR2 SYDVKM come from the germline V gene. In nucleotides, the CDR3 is TGTGCCAGCAGAATTCAGACAGGGATGTCCTACGAGCAGTACTTC. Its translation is CASRIQTGMSYEQYF.

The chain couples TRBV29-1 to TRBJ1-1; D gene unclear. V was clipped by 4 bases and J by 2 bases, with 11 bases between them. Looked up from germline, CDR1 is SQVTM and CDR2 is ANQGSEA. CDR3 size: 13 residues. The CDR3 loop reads CSVGVGANTEAFF. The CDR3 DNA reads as TGCAGCGTTGGTGTGGGAGCTAACACTGAAGCTTTCTTT.

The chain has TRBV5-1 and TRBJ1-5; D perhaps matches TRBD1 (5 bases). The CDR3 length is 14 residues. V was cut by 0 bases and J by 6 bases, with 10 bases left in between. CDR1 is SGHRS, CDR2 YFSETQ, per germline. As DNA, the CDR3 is TGCGCCAGCAGCTTGGATTCGGGGGGTCAGCCCCAGCATTTT. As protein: CASSLDSGGQPQHF. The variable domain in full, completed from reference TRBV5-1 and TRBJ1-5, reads KAGVTQTPRYLIKTRGQQVTLSCSPISGHRSVSWYQQTPGQGLQFLFEYFSETQRNKGNFPGRFSGRQFSNSRSEMNVSTLELGDSALYLCASSLDSGGQPQHFGDGTRLSIL.

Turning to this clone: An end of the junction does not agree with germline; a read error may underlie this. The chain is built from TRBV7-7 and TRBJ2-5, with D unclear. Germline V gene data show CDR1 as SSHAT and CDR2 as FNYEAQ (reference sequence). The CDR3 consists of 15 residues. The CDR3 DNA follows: TGTGCTAGCAGTCAAATCTTACGGTTCCAAGAGACCCAGTACTTC. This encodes CASSQILRFQETQYF. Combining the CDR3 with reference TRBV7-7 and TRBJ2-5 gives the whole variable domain GAGVSQSPRYKVTKRGQDVTLRCDPISSHATLYWYQQALGQGPEFLTYFNYEAQPDKSGLPSDRFSAERPEGSISTLTIQRTEQRDSAMYRCASSQILRFQETQYFGPGTRLLVL.

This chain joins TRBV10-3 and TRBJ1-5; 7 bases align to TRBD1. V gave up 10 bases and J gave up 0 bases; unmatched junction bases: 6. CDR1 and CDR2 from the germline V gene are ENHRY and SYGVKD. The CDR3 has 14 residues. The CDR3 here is CATEDRDSNQPQHF. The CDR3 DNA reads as TGTGCCACTGAAGACAGGGATAGCAATCAGCCCCAGCATTTT.

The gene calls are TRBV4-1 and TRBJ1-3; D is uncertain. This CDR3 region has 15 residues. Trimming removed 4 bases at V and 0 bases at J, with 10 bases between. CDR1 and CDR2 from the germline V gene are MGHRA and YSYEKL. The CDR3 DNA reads TGCGCCAGCAGCCCCCCACAGACCTCTGGAAACACCATATATTTT. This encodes CASSPPQTSGNTIYF.

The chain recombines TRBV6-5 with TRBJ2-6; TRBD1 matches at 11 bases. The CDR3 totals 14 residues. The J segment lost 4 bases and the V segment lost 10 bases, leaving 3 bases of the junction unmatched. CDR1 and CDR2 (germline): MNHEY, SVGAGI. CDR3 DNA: TGTGCCACCGGACAGGGGGCAGGGGCCAACGTCCTGACTTTC. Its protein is CATGQGAGANVLTF.

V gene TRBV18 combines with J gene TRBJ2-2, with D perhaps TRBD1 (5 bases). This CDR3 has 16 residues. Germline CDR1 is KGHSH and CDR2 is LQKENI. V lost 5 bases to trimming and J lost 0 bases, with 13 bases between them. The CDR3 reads CASSVVQGPNTGELFF. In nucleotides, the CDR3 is TGTGCCAGCTCAGTAGTTCAGGGCCCGAACACCGGGGAGCTGTTTTTT. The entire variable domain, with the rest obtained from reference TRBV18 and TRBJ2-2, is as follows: NAGVMQNPRHLVRRRGQEARLRCSPMKGHSHVYWYRQLPEEGLKFMVYLQKENIIDESGMPKERFSAEFPKEGPSILRIQQVVRGDSAAYFCASSVVQGPNTGELFFGEGSRLTVL.

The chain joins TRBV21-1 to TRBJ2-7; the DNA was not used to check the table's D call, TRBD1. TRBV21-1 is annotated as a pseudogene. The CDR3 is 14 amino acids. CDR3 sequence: CASSKDKGYYEQYF. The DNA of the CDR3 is TGTGCCAGCAGCAAAGATAAGGGGTACTACGAGCAGTACTTC.

The CDR3 region has the DNA TGTGCCAGCAGTTTACTCGACAGGTATAGCAATCAGCCCCAGCATTTT. Translating it yields CASSLLDRYSNQPQHF. The chain joins TRBV28 to TRBJ1-5, with TRBD1 as a possible D gene (6 bases). Germline lookup yields CDR1 MDHEN and CDR2 SYDVKM. Trimming removed 2 bases at V and 0 bases at J, with 11 bases between. The CDR3 has 16 residues.

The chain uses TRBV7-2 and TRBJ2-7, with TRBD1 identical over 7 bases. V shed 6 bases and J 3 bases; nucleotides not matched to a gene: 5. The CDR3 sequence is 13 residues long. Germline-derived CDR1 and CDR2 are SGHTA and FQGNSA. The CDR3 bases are TGTGCCAGCAGTCTCCACAGGGGCTACGAGCAGTACTTC. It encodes CASSLHRGYEQYF.

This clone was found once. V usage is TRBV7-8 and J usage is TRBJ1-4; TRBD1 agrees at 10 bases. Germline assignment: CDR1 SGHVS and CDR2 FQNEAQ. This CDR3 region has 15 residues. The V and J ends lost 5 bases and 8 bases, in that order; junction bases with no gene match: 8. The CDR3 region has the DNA TGTGCCAGCAGCCGGTGGACAGGGGGATTAGAAAAACTGTTTTTT. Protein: CASSRWTGGLEKLFF. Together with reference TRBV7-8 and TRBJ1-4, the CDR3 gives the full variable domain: GAGVSQSPRYKVAKRGQDVALRCDPISGHVSLFWYQQALGQGPEFLTYFQNEAQLDKSGLPSDRFFAERPEGSVSTLKIQRTQQEDSAVYLCASSRWTGGLEKLFFGSGTQLSVL.

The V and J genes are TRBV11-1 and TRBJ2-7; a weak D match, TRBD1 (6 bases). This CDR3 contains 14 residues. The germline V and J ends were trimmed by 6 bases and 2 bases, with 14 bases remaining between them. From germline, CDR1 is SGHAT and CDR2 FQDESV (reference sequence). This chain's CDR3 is CASRSQGSPYEQYF. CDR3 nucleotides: TGTGCCAGCAGATCACAGGGTTCCCCCTACGAGCAGTACTTC.

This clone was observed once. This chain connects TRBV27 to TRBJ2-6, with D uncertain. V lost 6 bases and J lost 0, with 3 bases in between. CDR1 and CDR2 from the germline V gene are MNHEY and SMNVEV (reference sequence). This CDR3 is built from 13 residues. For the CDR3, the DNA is TGTGCCAGCAGACTCTCTGGGGCCAACGTCCTGACTTTC. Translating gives CASRLSGANVLTF.